The present entry profiles one T cell receptor (beta chain) with its context. What it binds is not known. These data come from a study of fetal regulatory T cell absence and autoimmunity. Looking at the study overall: The IPEX patients lacked clinical diabetes but had exocrine pancreas autoimmunity. Study-level points and caveats: TRB gene family usage was broadly similar in cord blood and pancreas.

Sequencing was at survey level. Assay: immunoSEQ multiplex PCR; the TCRdb copy retains only in-frame clones and omits some. Among approximately 46,000 clones, about 86% were seen once, and the ten largest hold 0.35% to 0.5%. The sequence derives from a newborn boy with IPEX syndrome. Specimen: cord blood.

The chain's CDR3 is CSAPQETQYF. The CDR3 DNA reads as TGCAGTGCCCCTCAAGAGACCCAGTACTTC. The V gene is TRBV20-1, the J gene TRBJ2-5; D is unclear. Germline V lookup: CDR1 DFQATT, CDR2 SNEGSKA (reference sequence). There are 10 residues in the CDR3. The V gene lost 6 bases and the J gene lost 2 bases, with 4 bases spanning the gap.